This entry is about one T cell receptor (beta chain). This specimen comes from a study of blood T cell repertoires in COVID-19. Looking at the study overall: COVID-19 samples from acute and convalescent phases originated in the United States, Italy and Spain. The analysed material was cDNA or gDNA that came from T cells, B-cell-depleted T cells, or PBMCs.

This CDR3 is 15 amino acids long. V was pared by 6 bases and J by 6 bases, with 17 bases between. Germline V lookup: CDR1 SNHLY, CDR2 FYNNEI. The authors' processing: By means of reference gene primer amplification, nucleated cell counts were estimated. Sequencing was performed with immunoSEQ multiplex PCR; in TCRdb, only in-frame clones are kept and a portion is missing. The V and J calls and clone size come from that table; D and trimming were worked out from the DNA. Of about 160,000 clones in the sample, roughly 85% were seen once. This chain joins TRBV2 and TRBJ2-2, with a weak D call TRBD2 (6 bases). The source is a human donor with acute or convalescent COVID-19. The donor label of this sample is uncertain. Sequenced: peripheral blood. The CDR3 loop reads CASRAPEWRAGELFF. Written as DNA, the CDR3 is TGTGCCAGCAGGGCCCCGGAGTGGAGGGCCGGGGAGCTGTTTTTT.